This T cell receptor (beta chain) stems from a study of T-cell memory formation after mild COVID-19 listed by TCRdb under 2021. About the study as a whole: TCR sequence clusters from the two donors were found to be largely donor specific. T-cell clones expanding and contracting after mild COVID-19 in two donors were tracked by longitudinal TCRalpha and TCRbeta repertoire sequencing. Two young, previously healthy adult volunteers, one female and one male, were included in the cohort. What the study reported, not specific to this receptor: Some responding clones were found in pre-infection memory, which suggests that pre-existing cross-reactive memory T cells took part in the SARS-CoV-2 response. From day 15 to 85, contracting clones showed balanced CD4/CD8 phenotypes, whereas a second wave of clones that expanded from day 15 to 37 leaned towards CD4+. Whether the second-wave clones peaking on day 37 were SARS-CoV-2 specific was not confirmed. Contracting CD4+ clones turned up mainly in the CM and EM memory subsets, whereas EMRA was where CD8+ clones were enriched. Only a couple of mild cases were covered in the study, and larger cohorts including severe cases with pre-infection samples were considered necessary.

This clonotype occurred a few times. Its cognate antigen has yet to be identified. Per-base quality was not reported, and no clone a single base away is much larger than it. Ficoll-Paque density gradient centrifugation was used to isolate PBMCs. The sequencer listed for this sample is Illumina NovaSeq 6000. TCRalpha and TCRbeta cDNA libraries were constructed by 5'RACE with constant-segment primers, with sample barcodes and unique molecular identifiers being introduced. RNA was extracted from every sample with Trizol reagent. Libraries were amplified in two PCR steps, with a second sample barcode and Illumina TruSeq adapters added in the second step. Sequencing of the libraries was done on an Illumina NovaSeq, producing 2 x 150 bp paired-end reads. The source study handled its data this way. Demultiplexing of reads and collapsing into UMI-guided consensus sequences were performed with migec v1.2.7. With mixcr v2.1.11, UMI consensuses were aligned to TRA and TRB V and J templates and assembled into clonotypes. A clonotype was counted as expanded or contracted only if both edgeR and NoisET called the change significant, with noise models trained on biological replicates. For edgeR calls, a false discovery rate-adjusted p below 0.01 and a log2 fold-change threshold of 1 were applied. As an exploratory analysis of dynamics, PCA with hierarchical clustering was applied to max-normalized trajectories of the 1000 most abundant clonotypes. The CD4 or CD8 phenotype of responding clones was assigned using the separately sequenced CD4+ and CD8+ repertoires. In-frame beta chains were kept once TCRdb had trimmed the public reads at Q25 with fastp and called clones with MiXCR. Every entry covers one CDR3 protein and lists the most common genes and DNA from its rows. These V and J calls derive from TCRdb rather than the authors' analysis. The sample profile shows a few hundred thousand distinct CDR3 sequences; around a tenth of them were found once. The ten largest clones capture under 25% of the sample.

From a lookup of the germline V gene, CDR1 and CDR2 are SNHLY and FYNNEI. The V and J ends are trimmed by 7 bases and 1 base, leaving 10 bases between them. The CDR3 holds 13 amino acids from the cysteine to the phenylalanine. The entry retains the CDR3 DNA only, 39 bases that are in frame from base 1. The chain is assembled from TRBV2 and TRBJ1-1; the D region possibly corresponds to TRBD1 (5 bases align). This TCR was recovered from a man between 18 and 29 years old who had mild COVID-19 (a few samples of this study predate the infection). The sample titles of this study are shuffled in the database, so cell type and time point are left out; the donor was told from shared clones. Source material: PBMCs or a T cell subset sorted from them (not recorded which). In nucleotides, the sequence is TGTGCCAGCAACGGGGCTCAGAACACTGAAGCTTTCTTT. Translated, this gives CASNGAQNTEAFF.